The rows below give T cell receptor beta chains drawn from one sample of a study of PD-L1 blockade in urothelial cancer. The protocol was immunoSEQ multiplex PCR, while the TCRdb copy is restricted to in-frame clones and leaves out a portion. Of about 72,000 clones detected, approximately 81% appear once; the ten largest clones hold 4.5% to 5.5%. Sequenced material: PBMCs, taken around atezolizumab (anti-PD-L1) treatment. The source of these receptors is a man aged 65-85 years with urothelial cancer. Both conserved end residues are part of each CDR3.

j_call | v_call | cdr3_aa
TRBJ2-2 | TRBV2 | CASSDAASVQREVTGELFF
TRBJ2-3 | TRBV2 | CASSEAYPKREGTDTQYF
TRBJ2-5 | TRBV7-8 | CASSPGLAGTQETQYF
TRBJ1-4 | TRBV6-1 | CASSELDRGNEKLFF
TRBJ2-4 | TRBV19 | CASRERATEAVDIQYF
TRBJ2-5 | TRBV19 | CASSLVAPETQYF
TRBJ1-2 | TRBV6-6 | CASSSLDRGGYTF
TRBJ1-5 | TRBV6-5 | CASSYVQGGQPQHF
TRBJ2-3 | TRBV6-5 | CASSYSNSHTQYF
TRBJ2-7 | TRBV5-8 | CASSFGLAGGHEQYF
TRBJ2-2 | TRBV11-2 | CASSLLANTGELFF
TRBJ2-3 | TRBV5-4 | CASSLTRNADTQYF
TRBJ2-1 | TRBV4-1 | CASSSRTSGSIQDEQFF
TRBJ2-7 | TRBV7-6 | CASSLRPDRVYEQYF
TRBJ1-2 | TRBV13 | CASSPGMGYTF
TRBJ2-2 | TRBV9 | CASSPRGRGPGELFF
TRBJ2-5 | TRBV7-3 | CASSLGLGETQYF
TRBJ2-1 | TRBV7-9 | CASSHPTSGYNEQFF
TRBJ2-2 | TRBV10-3 | CAISFQREAGELFF
TRBJ1-4 | TRBV10-3 | CAIRPTREEKLFF
TRBJ2-1 | TRBV7-9 | CASSHGLAGVSEQFF
TRBJ1-3 | TRBV5-4 | CASSPVGGTGNTIYF
TRBJ2-1 | TRBV11-1 | CASSFDNEQFF
TRBJ2-6 | TRBV11-1 | CASRAGPSAGANVLTF
TRBJ2-2 | TRBV6-5 | CASSWGLAGGTGELFF
TRBJ2-7 | TRBV4-2 | CASSQDAIGGEQYF
TRBJ2-1 | TRBV5-1 | CASRLAGLAQFF
TRBJ1-1 | TRBV6-4 | CASRADRGRDTEAFF
TRBJ2-1 | TRBV20-1 | CSASRGLEQFF
TRBJ1-5 | TRBV30 | CAWSAPGGGGQPQHF
TRBJ2-1 | TRBV6-6 | CASSALAGDQNEQFF
TRBJ2-3 | TRBV19 | CASSMSRGNTDTQYF
TRBJ1-5 | TRBV7-2 | CASSWTENQPQHF
TRBJ2-3 | TRBV7-9 | CASSFRGLAGVTDTQYF
TRBJ2-1 | TRBV7-2 | CASSLEGQGWTNEQFF
TRBJ2-7 | TRBV28 | CASSVDRGTSGTYEQYF
TRBJ2-1 | TRBV5-1 | CASSPARAGSYNEQFF
TRBJ1-5 | TRBV5-6 | CASSLAGGQLVDQPQHF
TRBJ1-5 | TRBV4-2 | CASSREEKSNQPQHF
TRBJ2-6 | TRBV28 | CASSLWDSPSGANVLTF